Listed here are 21 T cell receptor beta chains from one sample, sequenced in a study of blood T cells in healthy people across ages. Next came a second PCR, run for about 7 to 12 cycles, which used a sample-barcoded 5' primer along with a J-beta primer mix. TCRdb fed the 5' RACE reads into MiXCR, producing one record per CDR3 protein. Of some 900,000 distinct CDR3 sequences listed, under 50% are singletons. Material: blood. All receptors come from a man aged 25 to 40 in good health.

The V gene is TRBV9, the J gene TRBJ2-3; TRBD2 matches 7 bases. Germline V lookup: CDR1 SGDLS, CDR2 YYNGEE. After removal of 3 bases from V and 0 bases from J, the junction contained 10 bases not matched to a gene. The CDR3 loop spans 17 amino acids. The CDR3 is CASSASGSRGSTDTQYF. The CDR3 DNA reads as TGTGCCAGCAGCGCTTCTGGATCGCGGGGGAGCACAGATACGCAGTATTTT. The entire variable domain, with the rest obtained from reference TRBV9 and TRBJ2-3, is as follows: DSGVTQTPKHLITATGQRVTLRCSPRSGDLSVYWYQQSLDQGLQFLIQYYNGEERAKGNILERFSAQQFPDLHSELNLSSLELGDSALYFCASSASGSRGSTDTQYFGPGTRLTVL.

The table lists this clonotype with a few counts. V usage is TRBV7-2 and J usage is TRBJ2-3; D perhaps matches TRBD2 (5 bases). Germline V gene lookup returns CDR1 SGHTA and CDR2 FQGNSA. The V end lost 3 bases, the J end lost 0 bases, and 10 bases lay between the germline ends. There are 15 residues in the CDR3. CDR3 in DNA: TGTGCCAGCAGCTTCGGACTCGTTAGCACAGATACGCAGTATTTT. Translated: CASSFGLVSTDTQYF.

The chain recombines TRBV3-1 with TRBJ2-7; the D gene is possibly TRBD2 (5 bases). The CDR3 loop spans 16 amino acids. Germline loops: CDR1 LGHDT, CDR2 YNNKEL (reference sequence). Trimming shortened V by 2 bases and J by 2 bases, and 16 bases separated the two germline ends. The CDR3 DNA reads TGTGCCAGCAGCCAATACGGGGATTGGGAAACCTACGAGCAGTACTTC. Amino acid sequence: CASSQYGDWETYEQYF.

In regard to this clonotype: No conserved phenylalanine or tryptophan is present at the end of the CDR3, so a read error is the likely explanation. The DNA is left out, because the CDR3 cannot be placed on it with certainty; the CDR3 is given as TCRdb lists it. The rearrangement links TRBV21-1 to TRBJ2-7; TRBD2, as called in the table, went unchecked against the DNA. TRBV21-1 is a pseudogene segment. The CDR3 length equals 19 residues, ends included. This CDR3 reads CASSRPGSLGAGVRYEQYL.

This rearrangement joins TRBV7-9 to TRBJ2-5, with 11 bases identical to TRBD2. Germline trimming cut 5 bases from V and 4 bases from J; bases unmatched to any gene: 3. The germline V gene encodes CDR1 SEHNR and CDR2 FQNEAQ (reference sequence). The CDR3 is 14 residues long. The CDR3 sequence: CASSIGTSGETQYF. CDR3 sequence (DNA): TGTGCCAGCAGCATTGGGACTAGCGGAGAGACCCAGTACTTC.

The rearrangement links TRBV27 to TRBJ2-5; no firm D call. Trimming took off 2 bases at V and 0 bases at J, with 7 bases between the two ends. CDR1 and CDR2 (germline): MNHEY, SMNVEV (reference sequence). The CDR3 is 14 amino acids. CDR3 coding DNA: TGTGCCAGCAGTTTACTAGGGTACCAAGAGACCCAGTACTTC. This sequence encodes CASSLLGYQETQYF.

This clonotype turned up a few times. The chain combines TRBV5-1 with TRBJ2-1; D remains unclear. Germline V gene lookup returns CDR1 SGHRS and CDR2 YFSETQ. The V gene lost 5 bases and the J gene lost 7 bases, with 10 bases spanning the gap. The CDR3 covers 12 residues. The DNA for the CDR3 is TGCGCCAGCAGTCCGTACGATAATGAGCAGTTCTTC. Translated: CASSPYDNEQFF.

The chain couples TRBV7-9 to TRBJ2-1; TRBD2 matches 8 bases. The CDR3 sequence is 15 residues long. From germline, CDR1 is SEHNR and CDR2 FQNEAQ (reference sequence). Trimming took 6 bases from V and 5 from J; bases not matched to a gene: 9. CDR3 sequence: CASRPGVGGDNEQFF. The CDR3 DNA reads as TGTGCCAGCAGGCCCGGAGTCGGGGGGGACAATGAGCAGTTCTTC.

The genes are TRBV6-2 or TRBV6-3 and TRBJ2-4; the match to TRBD1 covers 7 bases. Unmatched junction bases numbered 6, after V lost 7 bases and J lost 3 bases. Germline V lookup: CDR1 MNHEY, CDR2 SVGEGT. There are 14 residues in the CDR3. CDR3 loop: CASTQGGSKNIQYF. In nucleotides, the CDR3 is TGTGCCAGCACCCAAGGGGGCAGCAAAAACATTCAGTACTTC.

The V and J genes are TRBV20-1 and TRBJ2-1, with TRBD1 as a possible D gene (5 bases). The DNA end favors TRBJ2-7, so the J call may be wrong. CDR1 and CDR2 (germline): DFQATT, SNEGSKA (reference sequence). The CDR3 is 18 amino acids. As DNA, the CDR3 is TGCAGTGCTAGTGTCTACATCCTGGACAAGAGATCCTACAATGAGCAGTACTTC. This gives the protein CSASVYILDKRSYNEQYF.

The J gene is TRBJ1-5, the V gene TRBV28, with D possibly TRBD1 on 6 matching bases. Germline CDR1 MDHEN, CDR2 SYDVKM. The CDR3 is 16 amino acids. Trimming took 3 bases from V and 6 from J, leaving 18 bases between them. The CDR3, as DNA: TGTGCCAGCAGTTTGATCCAAACGACGGGGGCTCAGCCCCAGCATTTT. Its protein is CASSLIQTTGAQPQHF. Using reference TRBV28 and TRBJ1-5 for the parts outside the CDR3, the full variable domain is DVKVTQSSRYLVKRTGEKVFLECVQDMDHENMFWYRQDPGLGLRLIYFSYDVKMKEKGDIPEGYSVSREKKERFSLILESASTNQTSMYLCASSLIQTTGAQPQHFGDGTRLSIL.

This chain links TRBV20-1 with TRBJ2-5, with D perhaps TRBD2 (6 bases). The CDR3 is 11 residues long. In germline, CDR1 is DFQATT, CDR2 SNEGSKA (reference sequence). CDR3 residues: CSAVRGETQYF. CDR3 in DNA: TGCAGCGCCGTTCGGGGGGAGACCCAGTACTTC.

Points on this clonotype: The junction differs from germline at one of its ends, possibly a read error. The V call is TRBV4-1, the J call TRBJ2-3, with no clear D. The CDR3 loop spans 15 amino acids. Germline V gene lookup returns CDR1 MGHRA and CDR2 YSYEKL. Here the CDR3 reads CTSSQEGRSTDTQYF. CDR3 DNA: TGCACCAGCAGCCAAGAAGGCAGGAGCACAGATACGCAGTATTTT.

V gene TRBV27 combines with J gene TRBJ1-4; a possible D gene is TRBD1 (6 bases). This CDR3 spans 15 amino acids. Trimming took off 5 bases at V and 3 bases at J, with 13 bases between the two ends. The germline gives CDR1 MNHEY, CDR2 SMNVEV (reference sequence). The CDR3 loop reads CASSQGNLANEKLFF. CDR3 sequence (DNA): TGTGCCAGCAGTCAGGGGAATTTAGCTAATGAAAAACTGTTTTTT.

The chain combines TRBV29-1 with TRBJ1-2; no clear D gene. This CDR3 is 12 amino acids long. Germline V lookup: CDR1 SQVTM, CDR2 ANQGSEA. V was clipped by 3 bases and J by 7 bases, with 12 bases between them. The CDR3 reads CSVDDRVGGYTF. In DNA form, the CDR3 reads TGCAGCGTTGATGACCGTGTGGGTGGCTACACCTTC.

CDR3 residues: CASSLVLTGGARGELFF. The CDR3 region has the DNA TGTGCCAGCAGCTTGGTCCTAACAGGGGGAGCCCGCGGGGAGCTGTTTTTT. The J gene is TRBJ2-2, the V gene TRBV5-6; TRBD1 matches 8 bases. There are 17 residues in the CDR3. Germline CDR1 and CDR2: SGHDT and YYEEEE. V dropped 0 bases and J dropped 7; count of bases not matched to a gene: 11. The full variable domain, its missing parts supplied by reference TRBV5-6 and TRBJ2-2, is DAGVTQSPTHLIKTRGQQVTLRCSPKSGHDTVSWYQQALGQGPQFIFQYYEEEERQRGNFPDRFSGHQFPNYSSELNVNALLLGDSALYLCASSLVLTGGARGELFFGEGSRLTVL.

This clonotype came up a few times. This chain joins TRBV6-1 and TRBJ2-5; unclear D gene. CDR1 is MNHNS and CDR2 is SASEGT in the germline V gene. V shed 6 bases and J shed 6 bases, with 14 bases lying between them. This CDR3 comprises 13 residues. The CDR3 loop reads CASRGQVKQTQYF. In DNA form, the CDR3 reads TGTGCCAGCAGGGGTCAGGTTAAGCAGACCCAGTACTTC.

This clonotype was detected a few times. This sequence joins TRBV20-1 and TRBJ2-1; 9 bases match TRBD2. The CDR3 is 19 amino acids. With V trimmed by 5 bases and J by 2 bases, 19 bases remained unmatched. CDR1 and CDR2 (germline): DFQATT, SNEGSKA (reference sequence). The CDR3 bases are TGCAGTGCTTACCCTATGGTCTTACGCGGGGGGGGGCCCTACAATGAGCAGTTCTTC. Protein sequence: CSAYPMVLRGGGPYNEQFF.

The chain uses TRBV20-1 and TRBJ2-5, with TRBD1 identical over 8 bases. The CDR3 has 13 residues. Germline CDR1 reads DFQATT; CDR2 reads SNEGSKA (reference sequence). V gave up 8 bases and J gave up 5 bases; unmatched junction bases: 10. The CDR3 loop is CSIPGGSDETQYF. The CDR3 nucleotides are TGCAGTATTCCAGGGGGCTCAGATGAGACCCAGTACTTC.

The V gene is TRBV7-2, the J gene TRBJ2-7; 14 bases are a match to TRBD2. The germline gives CDR1 SGHTA, CDR2 FQGNSA. Trimming removed 8 bases from V and 6 bases from J; junction bases left unmatched: 6. This CDR3 comprises 14 residues. In nucleotides, the CDR3 is TGTGCCAGCGGCCCGGGACTAGCGGGGGCCGAGCAGTACTTC. It encodes CASGPGLAGAEQYF.

With regard to this clonotype: This may be a read error: a much more frequent sequence differs by one nucleotide. This chain connects TRBV6-2 or TRBV6-3 to TRBJ1-5, with a weak D call TRBD1 (5 bases). Germline lookup yields CDR1 MNHEY and CDR2 SVGEGT. The length of the CDR3 is 16 residues. CDR3 loop: CAGSYSFQGGNQPQHF. The CDR3 DNA reads as TGTGCCGGCAGTTACTCTTTCCAGGGTGGCAATCAGCCCCAGCATTTT.